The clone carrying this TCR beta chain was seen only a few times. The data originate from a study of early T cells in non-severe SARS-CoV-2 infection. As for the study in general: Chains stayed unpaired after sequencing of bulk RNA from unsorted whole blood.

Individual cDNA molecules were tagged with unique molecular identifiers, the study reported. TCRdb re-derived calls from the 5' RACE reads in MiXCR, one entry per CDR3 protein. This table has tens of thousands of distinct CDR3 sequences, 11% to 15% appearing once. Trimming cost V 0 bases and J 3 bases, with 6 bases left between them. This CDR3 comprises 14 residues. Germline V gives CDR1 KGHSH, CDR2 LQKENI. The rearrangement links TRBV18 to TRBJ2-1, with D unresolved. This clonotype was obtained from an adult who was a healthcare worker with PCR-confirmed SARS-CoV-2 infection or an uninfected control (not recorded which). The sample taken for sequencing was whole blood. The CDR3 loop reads CASSPPAIYNEQFF. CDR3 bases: TGTGCCAGCTCACCACCAGCGATCTACAATGAGCAGTTCTTC.